This passage covers 16 T cell receptor beta chains from one sample sequenced in a study of T cells in Graves' hyperthyroidism and ophthalmopathy. It was RNA transcripts that yielded the amplified TCR beta CDR3 regions. TCR CDR3 regions were first amplified by RT-PCR with HTBI primers. TCRdb re-called the multiplex PCR reads with MiXCR, one entry per CDR3 protein. The table lists around 190,000 distinct CDR3 sequences, about 15% of them singletons, with roughly 49% in the top ten. Material for sequencing was blood. These receptors came from a woman in her fifties or sixties with Graves' hyperthyroidism.

This clonotype has ten or more counts. CDR3 region: CSVSGTSGRSPYNEQFF. CDR3 DNA: TGCAGCGTATCCGGGACTAGCGGGAGGTCTCCCTACAATGAGCAGTTCTTC. J is TRBJ2-1 and V is TRBV29-1, with 15 bases that match TRBD2. Germline CDR1 SQVTM, CDR2 ANQGSEA. CDR3 size: 17 residues. Germline trimming cut 6 bases from V and 2 bases from J; bases unmatched to any gene: 8.

This clonotype was seen many times. V gene TRBV28 combines with J gene TRBJ2-7; D is uncertain. This CDR3 spans 12 amino acids. Trimming stripped 1 base from V and 3 bases from J, with 4 bases between. Germline V gene lookup returns CDR1 MDHEN and CDR2 SYDVKM. The CDR3 reads CASSLSYYEQYF. The CDR3 bases are TGTGCCAGCAGTTTATCGTACTACGAGCAGTACTTC.

This clonotype has ten or more counts. The DNA for the CDR3 is TGCAGTGCTTTTCCACAGAGCGGAAGCTCCTACAATGAGCAGTTCTTC. Translated: CSAFPQSGSSYNEQFF. The chain links TRBV20-1 to TRBJ2-1, with D perhaps TRBD2 (5 bases). CDR1 DFQATT and CDR2 SNEGSKA come from the germline V gene (reference sequence). The CDR3 has 16 residues. V was trimmed by 5 bases and J by 0 bases, leaving 17 bases between them.

The chain couples TRBV7-3 to TRBJ2-1, with TRBD1 matching over 10 bases. The junction had 15 bases not matched to a gene; V was cut back by 6 bases and J by 10 bases. The CDR3 is made up of 16 amino acids. CDR1 and CDR2 from the germline V gene are SGHTA and FQGTGA. The CDR3 reads CASRKTGTGVLEEQFF. In DNA, the CDR3 is TGTGCCAGCAGAAAGACCGGGACAGGGGTCCTTGAAGAGCAGTTCTTC.

This clonotype came up many times. J is TRBJ2-3 and V is TRBV18; no firm D call. Per the germline V gene, CDR1 is KGHSH and CDR2 is LQKENI. The CDR3 is 12 residues long. Trimming took 2 bases from V and 3 from J, leaving 3 bases between them. This CDR3 reads CASSPGTDTQYF. CDR3 coding DNA: TGTGCCAGCTCACCAGGGACAGATACGCAGTATTTT.

The chain recombines TRBV5-4 with TRBJ2-5; 13 bases are a match to TRBD2. The CDR3 covers 17 residues. V trimming: 4 bases; J trimming: 4 bases; junction bases outside the gene matches: 10. From germline, CDR1 is SGHNT and CDR2 YYREEE (reference sequence). The CDR3 reads CASSQLAGGAAGETQYF. As DNA, the CDR3 is TGTGCCAGCAGCCAACTAGCGGGAGGGGCTGCAGGAGAGACCCAGTACTTC.

The chain employs TRBV6-2 or TRBV6-3 and TRBJ2-5; 8 bases line up with TRBD1. CDR1 and CDR2 (germline): MNHEY, SVGEGT. The CDR3 has 12 amino acids. V shed 6 bases and J 5 bases; nucleotides not matched to a gene: 2. CDR3 DNA: TGTGCCAGCAGGGGACAGGTGGAGACCCAGTACTTC. Amino acids: CASRGQVETQYF.

Comment on this clonotype: A much more abundant neighbour one base away suggests this may be a read error. This sequence joins TRBV12-5 and TRBJ2-7; 8 bases map to TRBD2. This CDR3 has 12 residues. Germline trimming cut 2 bases from V and 7 bases from J; bases unmatched to any gene: 1. Looked up from germline, CDR1 is LGHNT and CDR2 is FRNRAP. The CDR3 region has the DNA TGTGCTAGTGGTTTGCGGGGGGGTGAGCAGTACTTC. Amino acids: CASGLRGGEQYF.

In the case of this clonotype: Given a much more abundant clone one base away, this may be a read error. The chain links TRBV20-1 to TRBJ2-1; D is uncertain. The J call may be incorrect, as the DNA end agrees better with TRBJ2-7. The CDR3 runs 12 residues. In germline, CDR1 is DFQATT, CDR2 SNEGSKA (reference sequence). The CDR3 is CSAREFGNEQYF. DNA of the CDR3: TGCAGTGCTAGGGAGTTCGGCAATGAGCAGTACTTC.

This clonotype occurred many times. The rearrangement joins TRBV20-1 to TRBJ2-5; 7 nucleotides line up with TRBD2. This CDR3 is 14 amino acids long. Germline CDR1 is DFQATT and CDR2 is SNEGSKA (reference sequence). With 6 bases clipped from V and 3 bases from J, the junction kept 10 bases outside the gene matches. The CDR3 DNA reads as TGCAGTGCCAACCTCGGGGGGTGGGAAGAGACCCAGTACTTC. It codes for CSANLGGWEETQYF.

The table lists this clonotype with a few counts. The gene calls are TRBV18 and TRBJ1-5; 11 bases are shared with TRBD1. The CDR3 consists of 15 residues. Germline trimming cut 10 bases from V and 6 bases from J; bases unmatched to any gene: 11. CDR1 KGHSH and CDR2 LQKENI come from the germline V gene. The CDR3 region is CANPRGQGGAQPQHF. CDR3 bases: TGTGCCAACCCAAGGGGACAGGGGGGGGCTCAGCCCCAGCATTTT.

In its sample, this clonotype was seen a few times. The J gene is TRBJ1-2, the V gene TRBV27; D not certain. Germline V CDR1 and CDR2: MNHEY, SMNVEV (reference sequence). The CDR3 totals 15 residues. The V end was cut by 6 bases, the J end by 2 bases, with 16 bases between. The CDR3 DNA sequence: TGTGCCAGCAGCCCCGGTGGATATAACAACTATGGCTACACCTTC. Amino acid sequence: CASSPGGYNNYGYTF.

There are a few counts of this clonotype. The rearrangement uses TRBV9 and TRBJ2-2; D uncertain. Looked up from germline, CDR1 is SGDLS and CDR2 is YYNGEE. This CDR3 comprises 15 residues. V dropped 0 bases and J dropped 4 bases, with 10 bases sitting between them. The CDR3 is CASSVAMATTGELFF. The CDR3 DNA sequence: TGTGCCAGCAGCGTAGCCATGGCCACCACCGGGGAGCTGTTTTTT.

The CDR3 DNA reads TGTGCCAGCAGTTTATCCGGGACAGGGGGCCAGGGGACCCAGTACTTC. This gives the protein CASSLSGTGGQGTQYF. The V and J genes are TRBV27 and TRBJ2-5; TRBD1 aligns across 12 bases. The V segment lost 0 bases and the J segment 7 bases; nucleotides outside the gene matches: 6. The CDR3 is 16 residues long. Germline V gives CDR1 MNHEY, CDR2 SMNVEV (reference sequence).

The chain recombines TRBV5-4 with TRBJ1-2, with 7 nucleotides matching TRBD1. Germline CDR1 SGHNT, CDR2 YYREEE (reference sequence). This CDR3 contains 14 residues. Trimming removed 0 bases from V and 7 bases from J; junction bases left unmatched: 6. Here the CDR3 reads CASSLVTGDTGYTF. The DNA for the CDR3 is TGTGCCAGCAGCTTGGTAACAGGGGACACTGGCTACACCTTC.

There are many counts of this clonotype. The gene calls are TRBV6-1 and TRBJ1-2; D may be TRBD1 (6 bases). Germline lookup yields CDR1 MNHNS and CDR2 SASEGT. This CDR3 comprises 13 residues. Trimming removed 7 bases from V and 3 bases from J, with 12 bases in between. CDR3 protein: CASKRGNDYGYTF. CDR3 nucleotide sequence: TGTGCCAGCAAGAGGGGGAATGACTATGGCTACACCTTC.